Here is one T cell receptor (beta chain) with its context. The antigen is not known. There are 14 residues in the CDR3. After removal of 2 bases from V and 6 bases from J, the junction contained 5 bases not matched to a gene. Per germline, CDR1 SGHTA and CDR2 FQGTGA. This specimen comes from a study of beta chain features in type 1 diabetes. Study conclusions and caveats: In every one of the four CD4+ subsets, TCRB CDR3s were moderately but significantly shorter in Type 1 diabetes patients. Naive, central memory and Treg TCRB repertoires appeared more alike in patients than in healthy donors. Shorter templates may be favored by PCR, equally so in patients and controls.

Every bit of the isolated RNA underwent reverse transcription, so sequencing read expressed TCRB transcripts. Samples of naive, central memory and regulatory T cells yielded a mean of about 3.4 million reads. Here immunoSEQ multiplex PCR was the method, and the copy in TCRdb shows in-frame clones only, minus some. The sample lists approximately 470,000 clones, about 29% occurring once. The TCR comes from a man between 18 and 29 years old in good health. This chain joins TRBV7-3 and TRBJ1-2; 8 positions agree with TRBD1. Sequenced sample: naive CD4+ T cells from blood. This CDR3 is CASSLGPGGNGYTF. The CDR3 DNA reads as TGTGCCAGCAGCTTAGGCCCAGGGGGCAATGGCTACACCTTC.